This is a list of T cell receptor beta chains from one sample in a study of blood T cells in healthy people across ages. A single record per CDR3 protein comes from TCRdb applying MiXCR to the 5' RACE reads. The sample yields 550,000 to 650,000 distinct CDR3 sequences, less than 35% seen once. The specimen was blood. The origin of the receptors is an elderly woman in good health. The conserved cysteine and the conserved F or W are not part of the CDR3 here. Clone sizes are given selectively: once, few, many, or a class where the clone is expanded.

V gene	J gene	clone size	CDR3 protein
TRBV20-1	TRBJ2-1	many	SAVPGTSAYNEQF
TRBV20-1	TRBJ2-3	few	SAAPLDRGIWADTQY
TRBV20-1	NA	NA	SARPPLGTGRSEQY
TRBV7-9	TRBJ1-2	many	ASSPPEVTGTYGYT
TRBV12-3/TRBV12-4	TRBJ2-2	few	ASSLVAGVYTGELF
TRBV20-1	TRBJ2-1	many	SASGDPRSYNEQF
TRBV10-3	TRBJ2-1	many	AIKDSLNSYNEQF
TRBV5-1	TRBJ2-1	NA	ASSLGTSGGAVRHSYNEQF
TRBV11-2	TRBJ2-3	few	ASSPWGSGGANADTQY
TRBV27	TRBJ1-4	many	ASSSLLGGRYEKLF
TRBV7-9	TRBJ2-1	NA	ASSPPGVRGNEQF
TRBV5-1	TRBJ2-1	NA	ASRTSGYNEQF
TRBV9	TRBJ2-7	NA	ASSGPSGRDEQY
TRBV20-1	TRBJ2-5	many	SATGQVESGSQETQY
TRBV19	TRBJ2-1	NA	ASTPLVGTAYNEQF
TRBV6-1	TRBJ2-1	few	ASSEALRAGGNYEQF
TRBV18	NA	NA	ASSTVDGHFPYEQY
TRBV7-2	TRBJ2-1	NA	ASSEQGASQGNEQF
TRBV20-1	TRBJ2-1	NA	SARKDSQTQF
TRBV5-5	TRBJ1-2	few	ASSRGPGQGYYGYT
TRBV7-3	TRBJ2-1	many	ASSPSPSSGGGSEQF
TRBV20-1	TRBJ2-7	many	SARPLTGDPHEQY
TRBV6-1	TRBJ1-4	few	ASSKAVWTGAGREKLF
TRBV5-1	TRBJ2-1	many	ASSLTPAGTEQF
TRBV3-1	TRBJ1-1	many	ASSQESRAGTEAF
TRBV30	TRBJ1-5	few	AFTSGIPSNQPQH
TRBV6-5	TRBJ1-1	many	ASSQGGIGTEAF